Listed below are T cell receptor beta chains from one sample, sequenced in a study of CD8 T cells in ankylosing spondylitis. Using its own MiXCR run on the 5' RACE reads, TCRdb lists one record per CDR3 protein. Here the sample spans hundreds of thousands of distinct CDR3 sequences, about 25% being singletons. The source material was blood, either unsorted or a sorted T cell fraction (not recorded which). These receptors all come from a male donor with ankylosing spondylitis. The CDR3 runs from the conserved cysteine through the conserved F or W. Each record gives: V gene, CDR3 length, clone size, D gene, J gene, CDR3 DNA, CDR3 protein. A D gene is named only where the DNA matches it firmly. Only part of the rows carry a size: once, few, many, or a class if the clone is expanded.

TRBV24-1	18	NA	NA	TRBJ2-1	TGTGCCACCAGTGATTTGCGGGGCGGGCAGAGCTCCTACAATGAGCAGTTCTTC	CATSDLRGGQSSYNEQFF
TRBV7-9	11	NA	NA	TRBJ2-7	TGTGCCAGCAGCTCAGGTCTTGAGCAGTACTTC	CASSSGLEQYF
TRBV5-1	15	few	TRBD1	TRBJ1-1	TGCGCCAGCAGCTCATTGGGACAGCCGAACACTGAAGCTTTCTTT	CASSSLGQPNTEAFF
TRBV10-3	17	few	NA	TRBJ2-5	TGTGCCTCGAGCCCGGGACCCCGTTCCCAAGTTCAAGAGACCCAGTACTTC	CASSPGPRSQVQETQYF
TRBV18	15	NA	TRBD1	TRBJ2-1	TGTGCCAGCTCACCAGGACAGGGAAGGGACAATGAGCAGTTCTTC	CASSPGQGRDNEQFF
TRBV6-2/TRBV6-3	17	NA	TRBD2	TRBJ2-1	TGTGCCAGCAGCACTAGCGGGAGTAGTAGGTCCTACAATGAGCAGTTCTTC	CASSTSGSSRSYNEQFF
TRBV10-3	15	NA	NA	TRBJ1-1	TGTGCCATCAGTGAAGCCCCTCATACGGGATCTGAAGCTTTCTTT	CAISEAPHTGSEAFF
TRBV19	13	NA	NA	TRBJ2-1	TGTGCCAGTAGTATCTTATCGCACAATGAGCAGTTCTTC	CASSILSHNEQFF
TRBV3-1	15	few	TRBD2	TRBJ2-7	TGTGCCAGCAGCCAAGCCTGGAGCGGGAGGAACGAGCAGTACTTC	CASSQAWSGRNEQYF
TRBV20-1	17	NA	NA	TRBJ2-1	TGCAGTGCTACGAACCAACTAGGGGGGAGCTCCTACAATGAGCAGTTCTTC	CSATNQLGGSSYNEQFF
TRBV7-8	15	once	NA	TRBJ1-4	TGTGCCAGCAGCCCATCGACAGGACCTAATGAAAAACTGTTTTTT	CASSPSTGPNEKLFF
TRBV7-9	17	NA	NA	TRBJ2-6	TGTGCCAGCAGCTTTACCCGGGAGTACTCTGGGGCCAACGTCCTGACTTTC	CASSFTREYSGANVLTF
TRBV20-1	13	few	NA	TRBJ1-1	TGCAGTGCCGCAGACGGGTTGGAGACTGAAGCTTTCTTT	CSAADGLETEAFF
TRBV27	14	few	TRBD1	TRBJ1-2	TGTGCCAGCAGTTTTTCAACAGGGGGTTATGGCTACACCTTC	CASSFSTGGYGYTF
TRBV29-1	12	NA	TRBD1	TRBJ1-4	TGCAGCGGCAGGACAGGGAATGAAAAACTGTTTTTT	CSGRTGNEKLFF
TRBV5-6	12	NA	NA	TRBJ1-1	TGTGCCAGCAGCTTGAGGGCGCAGGTTGCTTTCTTT	CASSLRAQVAFF
TRBV20-1	12	NA	NA	TRBJ2-3	TGCAGTGGGAAGGGGGTAACAGATACGCAGTATTTT	CSGKGVTDTQYF
TRBV20-1	17	few	TRBD2	TRBJ2-1	TGCAGTGCTAGGGTGCCTAGCGGGAGAGGGGGGGGGAATGAGCAGTTCTTC	CSARVPSGRGGGNEQFF
TRBV10-2	14	few	NA	TRBJ1-2	TGCGCCAGCAGTGAGTCTGTCCAGGGAGTTGGCTACACCTTC	CASSESVQGVGYTF
TRBV6-1	15	NA	TRBD1	TRBJ2-2	TGTGCCAGCAGACGACAGGGCCTCGACACCGGGGAGCTGTTTTTT	CASRRQGLDTGELFF
TRBV20-1	13	once	TRBD1	TRBJ2-3	TGCAGTGCTCTGACAGGGCCCACAGATACGCAGTATTTT	CSALTGPTDTQYF
TRBV11-2	14	NA	NA	TRBJ2-1	TGTGCCAGCAGCACCCGACAGGGAGGGAATGAGCAGTTCTTC	CASSTRQGGNEQFF
TRBV7-9	15	NA	NA	TRBJ2-1	TGTGCCAGCAGCTTAAAGAACAGCGAATACAATGAGCAGTTCTTC	CASSLKNSEYNEQFF
TRBV10-3	13	many	NA	TRBJ2-1	TGTGCCATCAGTGAGGAGAGGGGGAATGAGCAGTTCTTC	CAISEERGNEQFF
TRBV5-1	17	NA	NA	TRBJ2-5	TGCGCCAGCAGCTCTCCCCTTGCCAGGGACGGCCAAGAGACCCAGTACTTC	CASSSPLARDGQETQYF
TRBV3-1	15	few	NA	TRBJ2-5	TGTGCCAGCAGCCAAGGAGTCTCAGAGGGGGAGACCCAGTACTTC	CASSQGVSEGETQYF
TRBV3-1	15	NA	TRBD2	TRBJ2-2	TGTGCCAGCACCAAAGCGGGAGGGCTGTCCGGGGAGCTGTTTTTT	CASTKAGGLSGELFF
TRBV20-1	13	few	NA	TRBJ2-4	TGCAGTGCCCTACTTACCGGCCAAAACATTCAGTACTTC	CSALLTGQNIQYF
TRBV12-3/TRBV12-4	13	NA	NA	TRBJ2-7	TGTGCCAGCAGGTCGGACAGCGCCTACGAGCAGTACTTC	CASRSDSAYEQYF